The T cell receptor beta chain described here comes from a study of shared clonotypes between healthy human individuals. The naive CD8 fraction comprised CD45RO-negative cells positively selected for CCR7 and excluded terminally differentiated effector memory CD45RA+ cells. The CDR3 is 16 amino acids. With 5 bases clipped from V and 7 bases from J, the junction kept 8 bases outside the gene matches. Per the germline V gene, CDR1 is SGHVS and CDR2 is FNYEAQ. Clones were sequenced by immunoSEQ multiplex PCR, and TCRdb holds only the in-frame ones, with some missing. This table holds about 2.1 million clones, roughly 93% found once.

The chain recombines TRBV7-6 with TRBJ2-1; 13 bases match TRBD2. Specimen: naive CD8+ T cells from PBMCs. This receptor was obtained from a man aged 18 to 30 in good health. Some clones in this sample may be carry-over from other donors' samples. The CDR3 nucleotides are TGTGCCAGCAGCCCCGGACTAGCGGGAGCCGGGAATGAGCAGTTCTTC. Translating gives CASSPGLAGAGNEQFF.